This T cell receptor (beta chain) was profiled in a study of shared clonotypes between healthy human individuals. Study context: Every donor yielded three CD4 naive, three CD4 memory, two CD8 naive and one CD8 memory plate.

The V and J ends lost 6 bases and 2 bases respectively, with 6 bases between them. CDR1 WSHSY and CDR2 SAAADI come from the germline V gene. This CDR3 spans 12 amino acids. Libraries were prepared by immunoSEQ multiplex PCR; TCRdb keeps only in-frame clonotypes and omits some of them. The top ten hold 0.89% of the sample, which has 850,000 to 1,100,000 clones, approximately 77% seen once. Study results and limitations: Among the subsets, naive ones generally showed larger estimated richness than memory ones. A handful of donors showed sharing of about 4.6% of naive CD4 clonotypes. Sampling covered nothing but blood. Tissue TCR repertoires likely differ from those found in blood.

This clone was recorded once. As yet, its antigen is unknown. Sequenced sample: memory CD4+ T cells from PBMCs. Subset reported: CD45RA-negative fraction. The receptor was isolated from a young man in good health. Some clones in this sample may be carry-over from other donors' samples. The chain uses TRBV10-2 and TRBJ2-3, with D perhaps TRBD2 (5 bases). CDR3 coding DNA: TGCGCCAGCAGAGCGGTCACAGATACGCAGTATTTT. Translation gives CASRAVTDTQYF.